This T cell receptor (beta chain) comes out of a study of Ad26.COV2.S vaccination and SARS-CoV-2 variants. The CDR3 has 17 residues. Trimming took off 0 bases at V and 6 bases at J, with 15 bases between the two ends. The germline gives CDR1 MNHEY, CDR2 SMNVEV (reference sequence). Indicated treatment: roughly 20 received Ad26.COV2.S at low or high dose, single or two shots; about 5 received placebo; per-sample allocation not given. Each sample was drawn 63 days after the first injection (of vaccine or placebo). Profiling relied on immunoSEQ multiplex PCR, and the TCRdb table lists in-frame clones only, not all of them. The sample comprises about 400,000 clones, over 80% of which are singletons, and more than 1.5% rests with the top ten.

The V gene is TRBV27, the J gene TRBJ1-6; D possibly corresponds to TRBD1 (6 bases). This sequence was found in a person between 18 and 59 years old who received the Ad26.COV2.S COVID-19 vaccine or a placebo. Sequencing used peripheral blood, obtained in a trial of Ad26.COV2.S vaccine versus placebo. The CDR3 sequence is CASSLSRRGARNSPLHF. CDR3 coding DNA: TGTGCCAGCAGTTTATCGCGTCGGGGGGCGCGTAATTCACCCCTCCACTTT.